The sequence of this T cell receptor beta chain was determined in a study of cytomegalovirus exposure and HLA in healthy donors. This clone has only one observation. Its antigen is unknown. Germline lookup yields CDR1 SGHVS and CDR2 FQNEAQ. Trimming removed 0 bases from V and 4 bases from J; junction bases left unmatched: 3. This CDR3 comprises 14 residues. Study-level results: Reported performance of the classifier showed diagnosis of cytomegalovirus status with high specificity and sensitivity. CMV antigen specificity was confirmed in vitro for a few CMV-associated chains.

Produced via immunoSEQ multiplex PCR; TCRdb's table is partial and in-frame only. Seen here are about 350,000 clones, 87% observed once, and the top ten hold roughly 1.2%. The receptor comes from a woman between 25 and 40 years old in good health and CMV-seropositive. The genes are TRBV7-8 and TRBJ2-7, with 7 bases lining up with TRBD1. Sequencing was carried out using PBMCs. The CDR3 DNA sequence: TGTGCCAGCAGCTTAGCGGGACAGTTATACGAGCAGTACTTC. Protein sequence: CASSLAGQLYEQYF.